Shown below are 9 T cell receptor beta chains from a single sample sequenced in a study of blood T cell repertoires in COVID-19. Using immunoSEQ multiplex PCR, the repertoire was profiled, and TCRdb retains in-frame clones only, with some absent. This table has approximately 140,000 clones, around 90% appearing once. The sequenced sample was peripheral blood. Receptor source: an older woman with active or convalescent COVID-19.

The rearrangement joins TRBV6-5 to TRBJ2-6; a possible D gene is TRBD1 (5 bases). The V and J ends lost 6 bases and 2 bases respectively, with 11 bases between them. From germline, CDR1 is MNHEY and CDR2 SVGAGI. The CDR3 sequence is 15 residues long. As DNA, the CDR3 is TGTGCCAGCAGCGCGACAGAGGCTGGGGCCAACGTCCTGACTTTC. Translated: CASSATEAGANVLTF.

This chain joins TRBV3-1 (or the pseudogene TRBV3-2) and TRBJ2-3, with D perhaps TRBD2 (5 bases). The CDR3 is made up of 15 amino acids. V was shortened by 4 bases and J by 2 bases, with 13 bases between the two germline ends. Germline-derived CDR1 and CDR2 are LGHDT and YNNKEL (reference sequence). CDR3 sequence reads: CASSPVSGTTDTQYF. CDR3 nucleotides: TGTGCCAGCAGCCCAGTCAGCGGAACCACAGATACGCAGTATTTT.

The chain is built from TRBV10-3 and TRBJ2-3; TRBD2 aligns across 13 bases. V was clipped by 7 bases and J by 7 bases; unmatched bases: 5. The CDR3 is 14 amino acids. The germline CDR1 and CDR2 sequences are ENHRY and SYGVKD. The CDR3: CAIMGTSGVYTQYF. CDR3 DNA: TGTGCCATCATGGGGACTAGCGGGGTTTATACGCAGTATTTT.

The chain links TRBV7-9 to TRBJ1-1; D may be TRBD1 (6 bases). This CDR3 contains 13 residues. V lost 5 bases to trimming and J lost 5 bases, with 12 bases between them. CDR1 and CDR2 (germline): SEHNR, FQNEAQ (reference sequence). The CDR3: CASSRQVRTEAFF. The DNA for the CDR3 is TGTGCCAGCAGCAGACAGGTTAGGACTGAAGCTTTCTTT.

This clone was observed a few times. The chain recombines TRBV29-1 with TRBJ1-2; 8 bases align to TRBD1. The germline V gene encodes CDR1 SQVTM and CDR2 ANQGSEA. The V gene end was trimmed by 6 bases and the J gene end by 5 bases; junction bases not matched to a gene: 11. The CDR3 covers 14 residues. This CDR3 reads CSVVGTGGTYGYTF. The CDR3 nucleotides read TGCAGCGTGGTCGGGACAGGAGGCACTTATGGCTACACCTTC.

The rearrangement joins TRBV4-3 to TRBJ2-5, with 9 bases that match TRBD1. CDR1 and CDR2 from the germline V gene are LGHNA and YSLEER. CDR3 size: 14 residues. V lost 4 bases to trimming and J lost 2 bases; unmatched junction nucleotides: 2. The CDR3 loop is CASSLTGGQETQYF. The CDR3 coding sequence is TGCGCCAGCAGCCTGACAGGGGGGCAAGAGACCCAGTACTTC.

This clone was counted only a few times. CDR3 residues: CASSPPYEGRGQVTYGYTF. The CDR3 DNA sequence: TGTGCCAGCTCACCCCCTTATGAAGGCAGGGGGCAGGTTACCTATGGCTACACCTTC. The chain links TRBV18 to TRBJ1-2; 8 bases agree with TRBD1. The V segment lost 3 bases and the J segment 4 bases; nucleotides outside the gene matches: 19. Germline V gene lookup returns CDR1 KGHSH and CDR2 LQKENI. The CDR3 loop spans 19 amino acids.

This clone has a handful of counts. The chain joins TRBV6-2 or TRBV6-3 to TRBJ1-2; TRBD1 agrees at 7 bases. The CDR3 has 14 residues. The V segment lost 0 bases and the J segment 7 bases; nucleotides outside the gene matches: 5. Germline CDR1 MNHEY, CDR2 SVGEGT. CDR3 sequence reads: CASSYSDRTGGYTF. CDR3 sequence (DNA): TGTGCCAGCAGTTACTCGGACAGGACGGGTGGCTACACCTTC.

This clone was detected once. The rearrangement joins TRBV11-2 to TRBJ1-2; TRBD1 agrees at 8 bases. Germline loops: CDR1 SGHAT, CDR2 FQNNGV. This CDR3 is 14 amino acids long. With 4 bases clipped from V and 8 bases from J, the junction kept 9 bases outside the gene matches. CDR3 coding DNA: TGTGCCAGCAGCTCACAAGACAGGGGAGTAGGCTACACCTTC. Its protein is CASSSQDRGVGYTF.